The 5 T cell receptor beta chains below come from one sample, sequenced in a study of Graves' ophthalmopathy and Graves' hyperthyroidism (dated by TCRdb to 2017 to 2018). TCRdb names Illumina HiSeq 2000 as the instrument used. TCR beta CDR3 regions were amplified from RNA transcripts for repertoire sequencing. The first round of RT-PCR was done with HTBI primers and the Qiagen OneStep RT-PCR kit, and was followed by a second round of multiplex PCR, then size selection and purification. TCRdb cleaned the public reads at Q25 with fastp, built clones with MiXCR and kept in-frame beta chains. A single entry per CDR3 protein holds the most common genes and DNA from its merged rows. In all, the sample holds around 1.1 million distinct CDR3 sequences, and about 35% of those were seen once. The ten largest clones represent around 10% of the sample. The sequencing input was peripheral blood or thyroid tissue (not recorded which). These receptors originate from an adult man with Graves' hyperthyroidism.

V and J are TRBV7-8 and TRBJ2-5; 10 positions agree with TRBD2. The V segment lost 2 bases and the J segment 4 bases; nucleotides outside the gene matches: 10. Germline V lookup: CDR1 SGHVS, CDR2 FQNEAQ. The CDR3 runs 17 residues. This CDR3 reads CASSLLGQRGGPETQYF. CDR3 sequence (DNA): TGTGCCAGCAGCTTATTGGGGCAGCGGGGGGGCCCAGAGACCCAGTACTTC.

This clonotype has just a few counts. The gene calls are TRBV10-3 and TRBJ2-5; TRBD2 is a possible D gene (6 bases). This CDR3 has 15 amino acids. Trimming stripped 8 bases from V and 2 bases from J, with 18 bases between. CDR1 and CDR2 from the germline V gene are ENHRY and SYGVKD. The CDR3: CAIGGGGTSQETQYF. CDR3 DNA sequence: TGTGCCATCGGTGGCGGAGGGACGTCACAAGAGACCCAGTACTTC.

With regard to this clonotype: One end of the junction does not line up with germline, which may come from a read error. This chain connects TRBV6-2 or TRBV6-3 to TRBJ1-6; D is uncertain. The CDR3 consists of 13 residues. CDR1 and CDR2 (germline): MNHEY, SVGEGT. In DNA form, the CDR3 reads TGTGCCAGCAGTAACCAGGATCTTTCACCCCCCCACTTT. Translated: CASSNQDLSPPHF.

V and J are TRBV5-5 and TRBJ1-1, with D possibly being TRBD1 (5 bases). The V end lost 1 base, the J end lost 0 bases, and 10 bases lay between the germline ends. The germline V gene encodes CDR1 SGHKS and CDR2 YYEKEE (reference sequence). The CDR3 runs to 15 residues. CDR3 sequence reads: CASSLQDRLNTEAFF. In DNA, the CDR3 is TGTGCCAGCAGCTTGCAAGACAGATTGAACACTGAAGCTTTCTTT.

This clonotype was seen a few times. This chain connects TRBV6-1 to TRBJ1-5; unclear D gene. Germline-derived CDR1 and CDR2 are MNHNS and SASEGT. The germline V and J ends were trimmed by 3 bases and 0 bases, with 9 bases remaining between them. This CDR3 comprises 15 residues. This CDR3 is CASSDSVYSNQPQHF. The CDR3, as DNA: TGTGCCAGCAGTGACTCAGTTTATAGCAATCAGCCCCAGCATTTT.